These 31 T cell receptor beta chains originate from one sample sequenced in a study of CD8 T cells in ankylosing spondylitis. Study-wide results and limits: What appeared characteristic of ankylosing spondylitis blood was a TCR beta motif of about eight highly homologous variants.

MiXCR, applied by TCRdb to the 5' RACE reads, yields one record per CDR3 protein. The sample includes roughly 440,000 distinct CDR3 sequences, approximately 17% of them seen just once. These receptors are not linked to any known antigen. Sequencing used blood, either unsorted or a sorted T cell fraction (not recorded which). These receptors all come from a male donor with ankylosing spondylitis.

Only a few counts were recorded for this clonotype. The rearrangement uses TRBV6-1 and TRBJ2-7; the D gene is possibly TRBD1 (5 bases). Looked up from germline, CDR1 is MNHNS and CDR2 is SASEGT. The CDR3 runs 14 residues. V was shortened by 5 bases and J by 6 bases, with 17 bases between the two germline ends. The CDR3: CASSPRVGNSEQYF. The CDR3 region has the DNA TGTGCCAGCAGTCCCAGGGTAGGGAATTCCGAGCAGTACTTC.

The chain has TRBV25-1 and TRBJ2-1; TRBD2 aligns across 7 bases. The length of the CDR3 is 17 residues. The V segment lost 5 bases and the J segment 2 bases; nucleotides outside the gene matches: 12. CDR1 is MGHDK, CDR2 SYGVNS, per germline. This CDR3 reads CASSPNWGTTPYNEQFF. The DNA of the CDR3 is TGTGCCAGCAGTCCAAATTGGGGGACTACTCCCTACAATGAGCAGTTCTTC.

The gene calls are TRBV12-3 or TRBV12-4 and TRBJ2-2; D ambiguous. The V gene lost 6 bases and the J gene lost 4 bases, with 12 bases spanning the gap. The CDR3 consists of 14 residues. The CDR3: CASSSMGRTGELFF. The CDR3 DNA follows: TGTGCCAGCAGCTCAATGGGTCGCACCGGGGAGCTGTTTTTT.

CDR3 DNA: TGTGCCAGCAGCTGGACGATACCCCACACTGAAGCTTTCTTT. It is translated as CASSWTIPHTEAFF. The chain carries TRBV7-9 and TRBJ1-1, with D hard to call. The germline V and J ends were trimmed by 4 bases and 3 bases, with 12 bases remaining between them. The CDR3 contains 14 residues. Germline V gives CDR1 SEHNR, CDR2 FQNEAQ (reference sequence).

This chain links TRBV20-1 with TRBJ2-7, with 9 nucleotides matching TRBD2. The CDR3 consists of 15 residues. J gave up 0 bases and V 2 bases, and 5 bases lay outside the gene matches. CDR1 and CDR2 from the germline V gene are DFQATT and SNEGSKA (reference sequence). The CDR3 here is CSARPGLASSYEQYF. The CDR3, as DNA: TGCAGTGCTAGACCCGGACTAGCGAGCTCCTACGAGCAGTACTTC.

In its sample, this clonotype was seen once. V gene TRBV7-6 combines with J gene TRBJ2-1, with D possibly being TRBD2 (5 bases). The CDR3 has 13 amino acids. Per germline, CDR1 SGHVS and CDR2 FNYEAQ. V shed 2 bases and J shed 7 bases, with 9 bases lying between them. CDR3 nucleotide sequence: TGTGCCAGCAGCTTACAACTAGGGAATGAGCAGTTCTTC. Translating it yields CASSLQLGNEQFF. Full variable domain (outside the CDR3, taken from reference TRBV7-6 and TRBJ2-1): GAGVSQSPRYKVTKRGQDVALRCDPISGHVSLYWYRQALGQGPEFLTYFNYEAQQDKSGLPNDRFSAERPEGSISTLTIQRTEQRDSAMYRCASSLQLGNEQFFGPGTRLTVL.

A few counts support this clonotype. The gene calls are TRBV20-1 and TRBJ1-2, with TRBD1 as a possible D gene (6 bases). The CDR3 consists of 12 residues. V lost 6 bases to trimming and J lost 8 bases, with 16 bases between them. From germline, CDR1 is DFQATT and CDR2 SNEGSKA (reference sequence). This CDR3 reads CSAWNREEGYTF. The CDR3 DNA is TGCAGTGCCTGGAACAGGGAGGAAGGCTACACCTTC.

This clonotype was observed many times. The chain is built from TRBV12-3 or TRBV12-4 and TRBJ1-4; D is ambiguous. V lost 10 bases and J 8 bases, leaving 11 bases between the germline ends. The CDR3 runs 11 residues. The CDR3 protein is CAISTYEKLFF. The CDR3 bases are TGTGCCATCTCGACGTACGAAAAACTGTTTTTT.

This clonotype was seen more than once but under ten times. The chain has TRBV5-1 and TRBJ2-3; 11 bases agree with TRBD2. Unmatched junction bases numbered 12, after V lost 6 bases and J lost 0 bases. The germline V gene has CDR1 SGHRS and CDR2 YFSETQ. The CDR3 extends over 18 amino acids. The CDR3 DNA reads TGCGCCAGCACGAAGGGCCCTAGCGGGGGGCTGAGCACAGATACGCAGTATTTT. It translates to CASTKGPSGGLSTDTQYF.

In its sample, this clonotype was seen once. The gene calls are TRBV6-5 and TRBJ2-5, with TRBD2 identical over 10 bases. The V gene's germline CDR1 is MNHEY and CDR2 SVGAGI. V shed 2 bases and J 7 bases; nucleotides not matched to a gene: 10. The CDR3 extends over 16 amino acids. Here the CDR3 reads CASSYTGLAASGTQYF. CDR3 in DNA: TGTGCCAGCAGTTACACCGGACTAGCGGCGTCAGGGACCCAGTACTTC.

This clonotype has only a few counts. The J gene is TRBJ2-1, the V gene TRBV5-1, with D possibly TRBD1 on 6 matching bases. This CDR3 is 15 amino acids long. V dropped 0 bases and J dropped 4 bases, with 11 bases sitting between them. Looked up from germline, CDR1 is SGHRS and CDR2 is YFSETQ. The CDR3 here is CASSLVPDSYNEQFF. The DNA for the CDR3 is TGCGCCAGCAGCTTGGTGCCGGACAGTTACAATGAGCAGTTCTTC.

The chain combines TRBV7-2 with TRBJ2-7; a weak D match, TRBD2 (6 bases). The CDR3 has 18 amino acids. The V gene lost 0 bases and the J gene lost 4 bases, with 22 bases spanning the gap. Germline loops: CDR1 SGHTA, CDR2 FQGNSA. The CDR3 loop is CASSLAVMSGRLPYEQYF. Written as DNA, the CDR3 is TGTGCCAGCAGCTTAGCGGTTATGAGCGGGCGCCTACCTTACGAGCAGTACTTC.

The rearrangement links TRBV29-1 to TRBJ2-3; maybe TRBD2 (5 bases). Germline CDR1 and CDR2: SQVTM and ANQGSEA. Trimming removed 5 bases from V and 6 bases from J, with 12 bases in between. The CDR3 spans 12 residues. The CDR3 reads CSVTGLFDTQYF. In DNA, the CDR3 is TGCAGCGTTACTGGACTGTTTGATACGCAGTATTTT.

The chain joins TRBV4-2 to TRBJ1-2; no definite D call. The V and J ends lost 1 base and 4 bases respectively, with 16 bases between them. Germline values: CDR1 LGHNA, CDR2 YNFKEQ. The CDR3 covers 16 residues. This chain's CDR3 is CASSQGSGSDFYGYTF. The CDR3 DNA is TGTGCCAGCAGCCAAGGTTCTGGGAGCGACTTCTATGGCTACACCTTC.

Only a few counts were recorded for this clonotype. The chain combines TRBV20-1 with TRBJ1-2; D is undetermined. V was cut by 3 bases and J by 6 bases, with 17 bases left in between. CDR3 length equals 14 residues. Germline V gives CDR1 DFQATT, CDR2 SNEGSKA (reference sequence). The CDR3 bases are TGCAGTGCTAGCTCCTCTTTGGGAGGGAATGGCTACACCTTC. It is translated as CSASSSLGGNGYTF.

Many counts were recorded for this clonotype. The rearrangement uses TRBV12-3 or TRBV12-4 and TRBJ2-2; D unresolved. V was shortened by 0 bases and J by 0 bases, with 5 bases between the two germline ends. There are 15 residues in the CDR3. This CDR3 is CASSLADSNTGELFF. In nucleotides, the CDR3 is TGTGCCAGCAGTTTAGCCGACTCGAACACCGGGGAGCTGTTTTTT.

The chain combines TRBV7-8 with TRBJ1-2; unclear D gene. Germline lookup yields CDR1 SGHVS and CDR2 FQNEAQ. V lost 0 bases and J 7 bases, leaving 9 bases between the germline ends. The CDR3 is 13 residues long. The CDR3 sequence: CASSLAGWSGYTF. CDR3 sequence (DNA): TGTGCCAGCAGCTTAGCGGGGTGGAGTGGCTACACCTTC.

CDR3 residues: CASSLGWGSPQETQYF. CDR3 nucleotide sequence: TGTGCCAGCAGCTTAGGGTGGGGCAGTCCCCAAGAGACCCAGTACTTC. J is TRBJ2-5 and V is TRBV7-2; TRBD1 is a possible D gene (5 bases). Germline V gene sequence: CDR1 SGHTA, CDR2 FQGNSA. The CDR3 is made up of 16 amino acids. V was clipped by 1 base and J by 1 base, with 13 bases between them.

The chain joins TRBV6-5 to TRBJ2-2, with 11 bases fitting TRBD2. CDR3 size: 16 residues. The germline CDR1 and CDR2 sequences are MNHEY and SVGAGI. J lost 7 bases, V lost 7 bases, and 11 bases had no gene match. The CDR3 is CASTSATSGGHGELFF. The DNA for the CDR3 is TGTGCCAGCACTTCGGCCACTAGCGGGGGTCACGGGGAGCTGTTTTTT.

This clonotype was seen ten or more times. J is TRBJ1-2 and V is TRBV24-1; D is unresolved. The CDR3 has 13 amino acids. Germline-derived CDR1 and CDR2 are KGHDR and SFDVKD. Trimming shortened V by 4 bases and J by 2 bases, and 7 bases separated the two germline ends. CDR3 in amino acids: CATSEDANYGYTF. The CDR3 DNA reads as TGTGCCACCAGTGAAGATGCGAACTATGGCTACACCTTC.

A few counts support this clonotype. CDR3 nucleotide sequence: TGTGCCAGCAGACAAACGGGACAGGGGAACTATGGCTACACCTTC. Protein product: CASRQTGQGNYGYTF. The chain links TRBV7-9 to TRBJ1-2; TRBD1 matches at 10 bases. The germline V gene has CDR1 SEHNR and CDR2 FQNEAQ (reference sequence). Germline trimming cut 6 bases from V and 2 bases from J; bases unmatched to any gene: 6. This CDR3 is 15 amino acids long.

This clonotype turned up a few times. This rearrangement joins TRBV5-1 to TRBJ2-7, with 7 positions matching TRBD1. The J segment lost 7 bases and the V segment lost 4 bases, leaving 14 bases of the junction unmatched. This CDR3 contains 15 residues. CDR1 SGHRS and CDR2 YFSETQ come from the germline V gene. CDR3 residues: CASSQRQGTSLEQYF. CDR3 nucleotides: TGCGCCAGCAGCCAAAGACAGGGAACCTCCCTGGAGCAGTACTTC.

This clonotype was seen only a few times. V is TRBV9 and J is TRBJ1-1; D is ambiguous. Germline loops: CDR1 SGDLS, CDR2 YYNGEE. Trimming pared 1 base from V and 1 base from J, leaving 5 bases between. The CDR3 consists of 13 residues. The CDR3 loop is CASSVSANTEAFF. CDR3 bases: TGTGCCAGCAGCGTATCGGCGAACACTGAAGCTTTCTTT.

The CDR3 protein is CSAREQDSIQQPQHF. The CDR3 DNA reads as TGCAGTGCTAGAGAACAGGACAGTATCCAACAGCCCCAGCATTTT. The chain recombines TRBV20-1 with TRBJ1-5; TRBD1 might be the D (6 bases). Per germline, CDR1 DFQATT and CDR2 SNEGSKA (reference sequence). The germline V and J ends were trimmed by 0 bases and 7 bases, with 16 bases remaining between them. CDR3 length: 15 residues.

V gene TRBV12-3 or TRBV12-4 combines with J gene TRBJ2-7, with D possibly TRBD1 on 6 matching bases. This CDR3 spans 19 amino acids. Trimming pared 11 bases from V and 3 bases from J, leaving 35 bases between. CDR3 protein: CARCLFPLWTAHSLYEQYF. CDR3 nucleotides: TGTGCCCGCTGTTTGTTCCCTTTGTGGACAGCTCATTCACTCTACGAGCAGTACTTC.

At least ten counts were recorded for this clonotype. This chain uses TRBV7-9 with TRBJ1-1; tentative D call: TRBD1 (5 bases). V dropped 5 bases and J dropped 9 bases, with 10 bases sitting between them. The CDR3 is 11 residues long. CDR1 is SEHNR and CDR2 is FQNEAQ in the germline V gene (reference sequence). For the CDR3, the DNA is TGTGCCAGCAGCCTAGGGACTCAAGCTTTCTTT. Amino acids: CASSLGTQAFF.

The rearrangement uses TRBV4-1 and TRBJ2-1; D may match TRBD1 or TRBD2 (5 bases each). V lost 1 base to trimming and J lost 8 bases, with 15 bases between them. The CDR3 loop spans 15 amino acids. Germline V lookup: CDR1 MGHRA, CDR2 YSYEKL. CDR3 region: CASSQGGTVSDEQFF. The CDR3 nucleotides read TGCGCCAGCAGCCAAGGGGGGACCGTGAGCGATGAGCAGTTCTTC.

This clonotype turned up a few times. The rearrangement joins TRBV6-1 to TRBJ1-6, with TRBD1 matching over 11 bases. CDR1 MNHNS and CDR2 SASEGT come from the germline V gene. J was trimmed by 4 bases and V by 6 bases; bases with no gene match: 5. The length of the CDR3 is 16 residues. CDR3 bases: TGTGCCAGCAGCAGCCGGGACAGGGGGTATAATTCACCCCTCCACTTT. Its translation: CASSSRDRGYNSPLHF.

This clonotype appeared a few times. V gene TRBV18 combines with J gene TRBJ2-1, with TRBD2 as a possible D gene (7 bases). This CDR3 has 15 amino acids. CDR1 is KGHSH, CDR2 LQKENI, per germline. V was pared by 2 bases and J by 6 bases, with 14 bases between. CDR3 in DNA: TGTGCCAGCTCACCAGGGGGGGCCTGGAGCAATGAGCAGTTCTTC. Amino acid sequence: CASSPGGAWSNEQFF.

CDR3 DNA: TGTGCCAGCAGCCAAGATTTGGGACAGGGGAACACTGAAGCTTTCTTT. Its protein is CASSQDLGQGNTEAFF. The chain couples TRBV14 to TRBJ1-1; 9 positions match TRBD1. CDR1 and CDR2 (germline): SGHDN, FVKESK. This CDR3 is 16 amino acids long. V was pared by 0 bases and J by 1 base, with 3 bases of the junction left unmatched.

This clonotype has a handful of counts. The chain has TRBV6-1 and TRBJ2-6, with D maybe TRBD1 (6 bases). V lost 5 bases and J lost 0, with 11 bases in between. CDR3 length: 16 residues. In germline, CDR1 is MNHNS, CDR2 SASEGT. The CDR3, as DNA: TGTGCCAGCAGTAAGGGACAAATCTCTGGGGCCAACGTCCTGACTTTC. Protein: CASSKGQISGANVLTF.